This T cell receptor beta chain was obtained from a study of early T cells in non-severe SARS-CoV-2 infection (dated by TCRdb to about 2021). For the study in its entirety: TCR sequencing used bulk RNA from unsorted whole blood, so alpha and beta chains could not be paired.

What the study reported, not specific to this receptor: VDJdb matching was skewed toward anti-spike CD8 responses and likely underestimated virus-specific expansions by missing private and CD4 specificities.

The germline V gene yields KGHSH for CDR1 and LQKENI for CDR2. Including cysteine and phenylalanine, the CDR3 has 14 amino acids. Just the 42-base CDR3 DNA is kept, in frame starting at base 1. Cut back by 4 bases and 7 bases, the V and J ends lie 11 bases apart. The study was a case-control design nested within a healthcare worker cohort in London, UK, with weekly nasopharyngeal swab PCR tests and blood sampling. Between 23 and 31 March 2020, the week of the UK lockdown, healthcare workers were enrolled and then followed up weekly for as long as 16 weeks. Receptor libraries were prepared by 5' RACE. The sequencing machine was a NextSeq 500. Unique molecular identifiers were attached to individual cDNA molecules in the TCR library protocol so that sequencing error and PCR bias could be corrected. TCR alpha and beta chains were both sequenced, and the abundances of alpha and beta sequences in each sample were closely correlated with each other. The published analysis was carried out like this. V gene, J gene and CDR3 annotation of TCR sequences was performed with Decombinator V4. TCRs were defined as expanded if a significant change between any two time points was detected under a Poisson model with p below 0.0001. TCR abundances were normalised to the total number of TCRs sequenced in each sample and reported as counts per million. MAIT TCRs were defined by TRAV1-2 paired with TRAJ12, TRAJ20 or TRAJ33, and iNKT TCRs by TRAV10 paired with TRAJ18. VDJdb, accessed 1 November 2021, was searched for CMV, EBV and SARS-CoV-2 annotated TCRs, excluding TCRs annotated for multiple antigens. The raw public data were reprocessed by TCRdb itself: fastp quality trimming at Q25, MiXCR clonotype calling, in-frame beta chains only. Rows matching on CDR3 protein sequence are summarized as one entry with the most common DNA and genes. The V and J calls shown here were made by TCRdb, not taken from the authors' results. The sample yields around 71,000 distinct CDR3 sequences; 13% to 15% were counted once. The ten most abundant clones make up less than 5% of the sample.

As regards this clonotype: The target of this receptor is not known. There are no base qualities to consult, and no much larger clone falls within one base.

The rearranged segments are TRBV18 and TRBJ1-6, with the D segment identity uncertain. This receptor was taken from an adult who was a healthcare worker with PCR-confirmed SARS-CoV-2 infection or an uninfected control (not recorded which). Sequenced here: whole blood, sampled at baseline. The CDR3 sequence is CASSHGSWNSPLHF. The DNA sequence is TGTGCCAGCTCACACGGCAGCTGGAATTCACCCCTCCACTTT.